The 18 T cell receptor beta chains below come from one sample, sequenced in a study of blood T cell repertoires in COVID-19 (TCRdb year 2020). The library was generated by the immunoSEQ multiplex PCR assay. What TCRdb holds here is the immuneACCESS table cut down to in-frame rearrangements. Part of the clones is not present; checked against another copy, under half of the missing clones reflect an unresolved V gene, and the others are unexplained. Across this sample there are 200,000 to 250,000 clones, with about 80% seen only once. The ten top clones hold less than 2% of the sample. Sequenced material: PBMCs or T cells enriched from blood (not recorded which). Receptors were obtained from a man between 60 and 75 years old who had recovered from COVID-19.

The chain links TRBV3-1 (or the pseudogene TRBV3-2) to TRBJ2-5; D ambiguous. V shed 3 bases and J shed 1 base, with 9 bases lying between them. Germline CDR1 is LGHDT and CDR2 is YNNKEL (reference sequence). The CDR3 contains 14 residues. The CDR3 bases are TGTGCCAGCAGCCATTTAACAGCCCAAGAGACCCAGTACTTC. Amino acids: CASSHLTAQETQYF.

The chain combines TRBV11-2 with TRBJ1-2, with 7 bases identical to TRBD1. This CDR3 has 14 residues. Germline values: CDR1 SGHAT, CDR2 FQNNGV. The J segment lost 6 bases and the V segment lost 6 bases, leaving 10 bases of the junction unmatched. The CDR3 spells CASRARQGDHGYTF. The CDR3 DNA is TGTGCCAGCAGGGCGAGGCAGGGGGACCATGGCTACACCTTC.

This clone was recorded once. The chain is built from TRBV4-3 and TRBJ1-1, with a tentative D call TRBD1 (5 bases). CDR1 and CDR2 from the germline V gene are LGHNA and YSLEER. This CDR3 has 15 amino acids. V shed 4 bases and J shed 1 base, with 13 bases lying between them. The CDR3 coding sequence is TGCGCCAGCAGCCTGTCGACAGAGAAGAACACTGAAGCTTTCTTT. Translated: CASSLSTEKNTEAFF.

The chain couples TRBV24-1 to TRBJ1-2; D perhaps matches TRBD1 (6 bases). Germline values: CDR1 KGHDR, CDR2 SFDVKD. CDR3 length: 15 amino acids. Trimming left V 5 bases short and J 6 bases short, with 18 bases between. The chain's CDR3 is CATSVTRGGRDGYTF. For the CDR3, the DNA is TGTGCCACCAGTGTTACCAGGGGTGGTAGAGATGGCTACACCTTC.

The chain carries TRBV2 and TRBJ1-2; tentatively, D is TRBD1 (6 bases). The CDR3 sequence is 13 residues long. With 2 bases removed from V and 5 bases from J, the gap between germline ends came to 9 bases. Germline V CDR1 and CDR2: SNHLY, FYNNEI. The CDR3 nucleotides read TGTGCCAGCAGTGAATCAAGGGGGTATGGCTACACCTTC. Encoded protein: CASSESRGYGYTF.

The chain links TRBV3-1 (or the pseudogene TRBV3-2) to TRBJ1-2, with TRBD1 identical over 11 bases. The CDR3 is 16 amino acids. Trimming took 1 base from V and 7 from J; bases not matched to a gene: 8. Germline lookup yields CDR1 LGHDT and CDR2 YNNKEL (reference sequence). The CDR3 loop is CASSQGVGQGAGGYTF. The CDR3 DNA reads as TGTGCCAGCAGCCAAGGGGTAGGACAGGGGGCAGGTGGCTACACCTTC.

The rearrangement uses TRBV25-1 and TRBJ1-2, with D hard to call. The CDR3 loop spans 14 amino acids. Germline V CDR1 and CDR2: MGHDK, SYGVNS. Trimming pared 4 bases from V and 7 bases from J, leaving 16 bases between. The chain's CDR3 is CASSGLLEGVGYTF. CDR3 nucleotides: TGTGCCAGCAGTGGCCTTCTCGAGGGAGTTGGCTACACCTTC.

The chain uses TRBV5-1 and TRBJ2-1; the D gene is possibly TRBD1 (6 bases). Germline CDR1 and CDR2: SGHRS and YFSETQ. The V end was cut by 5 bases, the J end by 6 bases, with 9 bases between. CDR3 size: 12 residues. The CDR3 here is CASRPGVNEQFF. The CDR3 DNA is TGCGCCAGCAGGCCAGGGGTCAATGAGCAGTTCTTC.

The rearrangement joins TRBV3-1 (or the pseudogene TRBV3-2) to TRBJ2-3; 8 bases line up with TRBD2. This CDR3 has 17 residues. Germline V lookup: CDR1 LGHDT, CDR2 YNNKEL (reference sequence). The J segment lost 9 bases and the V segment lost 0 bases, leaving 14 bases of the junction unmatched. As DNA, the CDR3 is TGTGCCAGCAGCCAAGATCTCGACACTAGCGGACTCGGCACGCAGTATTTT. Translating it yields CASSQDLDTSGLGTQYF.

This chain links TRBV30 with TRBJ1-1; maybe TRBD1 (6 bases). The germline V gene encodes CDR1 GTSNPN and CDR2 SVGIG (reference sequence). Trimming removed 5 bases at V and 7 bases at J, with 17 bases between. The CDR3 totals 13 residues. Written as DNA, the CDR3 is TGTGCCTGGGGACGGGACACCGCCTTTGAAGCTTTCTTT. Translating it yields CAWGRDTAFEAFF. Complete variable domain (other parts from reference TRBV30 and TRBJ1-1): SQTIHQWPATLVQPVGSPLSLECTVEGTSNPNLYWYRQAAGRGLQLLFYSVGIGQISSEVPQNLSASRPQDRQFILSSKKLLLSDSGFYLCAWGRDTAFEAFFGQGTRLTVV.

The chain couples TRBV6-5 to TRBJ2-1; 8 bases are a match to TRBD2. The CDR3 extends over 15 amino acids. Germline V CDR1 and CDR2: MNHEY, SVGAGI. V shed 5 bases and J 7 bases; nucleotides not matched to a gene: 10. CDR3 sequence reads: CASSPPGGGANEQFF. The CDR3 coding sequence is TGTGCCAGCAGTCCCCCGGGGGGGGGCGCGAATGAGCAGTTCTTC.

The chain uses TRBV11-3 and TRBJ2-3; the match to TRBD2 covers 9 bases. The CDR3 is made up of 17 amino acids. The junction had 13 bases not matched to a gene; V was cut back by 5 bases and J by 4 bases. Germline CDR1 SGHNT, CDR2 YENEEA. The CDR3 loop is CASSPRIKAGGPDTQYF. The CDR3, as DNA: TGTGCCAGCAGCCCCCGTATAAAAGCGGGGGGCCCAGATACGCAGTATTTT.

This chain joins TRBV18 and TRBJ1-2, with 10 bases fitting TRBD1. The CDR3 loop spans 15 amino acids. CDR1 is KGHSH and CDR2 is LQKENI in the germline V gene. Trimming at V came to 4 bases and at J to 6 bases, leaving 8 bases not matched to a gene. CDR3 nucleotides: TGTGCCAGCTCACAACGCACCGGGACAGGGGATGGCTACACCTTC. It is translated as CASSQRTGTGDGYTF.

The chain carries TRBV6-6 and TRBJ1-4; a possible D gene is TRBD1 (6 bases). Germline V lookup: CDR1 MNHNY, CDR2 SVGAGI (reference sequence). The CDR3 totals 14 residues. Trimming took off 5 bases at V and 8 bases at J, with 15 bases between the two ends. The CDR3 protein is CASSTTGPWEKLFF. The CDR3 nucleotides are TGTGCCAGCAGTACGACAGGCCCCTGGGAAAAACTGTTTTTT.

V gene TRBV5-1 combines with J gene TRBJ1-1, with 9 bases aligning to TRBD1. The CDR3 sequence is 14 residues long. Germline V gives CDR1 SGHRS, CDR2 YFSETQ. V was clipped by 4 bases and J by 0 bases; unmatched bases: 1. CDR3 protein: CASSRDRVNTEAFF. For the CDR3, the DNA is TGCGCCAGCAGCAGGGACAGGGTGAACACTGAAGCTTTCTTT.

The CDR3 loop is CASSTGGGADEQYF. The CDR3, as DNA: TGTGCCAGCAGTACCGGCGGGGGGGCTGACGAGCAGTACTTC. V is TRBV6-5 and J is TRBJ2-7; 9 bases are a match to TRBD2. Germline V gene sequence: CDR1 MNHEY, CDR2 SVGAGI. The CDR3 covers 14 residues. The ends lost 5 bases at V and 5 bases at J; junction bases unmatched: 7.

This clone was found a few times. The chain couples TRBV6-5 to TRBJ1-2; no clear D gene. Germline V gene sequence: CDR1 MNHEY, CDR2 SVGAGI. V was clipped by 2 bases and J by 2 bases, with 6 bases between them. There are 13 residues in the CDR3. CDR3 sequence: CASSYLRNYGYTF. The DNA for the CDR3 is TGTGCCAGCAGTTACCTACGGAACTATGGCTACACCTTC.

V gene TRBV7-6 combines with J gene TRBJ1-5, with D uncertain. V dropped 2 bases and J dropped 1 base, with 6 bases sitting between them. Germline V gene lookup returns CDR1 SGHVS and CDR2 FNYEAQ. The CDR3 extends over 14 amino acids. This CDR3 reads CASSLTESNQPQHF. CDR3 DNA: TGTGCCAGCAGCTTAACTGAGAGCAATCAGCCCCAGCATTTT.